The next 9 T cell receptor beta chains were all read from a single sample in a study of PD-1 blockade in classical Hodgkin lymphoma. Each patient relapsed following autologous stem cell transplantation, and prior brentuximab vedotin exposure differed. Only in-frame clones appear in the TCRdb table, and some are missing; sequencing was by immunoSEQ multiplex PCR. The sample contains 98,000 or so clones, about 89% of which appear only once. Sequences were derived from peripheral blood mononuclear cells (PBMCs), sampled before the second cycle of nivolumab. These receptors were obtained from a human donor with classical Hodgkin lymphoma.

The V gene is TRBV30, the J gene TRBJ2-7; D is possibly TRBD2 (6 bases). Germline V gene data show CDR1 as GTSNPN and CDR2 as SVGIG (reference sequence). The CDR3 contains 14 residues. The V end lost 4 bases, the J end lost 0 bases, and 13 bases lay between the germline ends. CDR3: CAWTSGGTSYEQYF. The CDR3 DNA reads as TGTGCCTGGACGTCCGGCGGGACCTCCTACGAGCAGTACTTC.

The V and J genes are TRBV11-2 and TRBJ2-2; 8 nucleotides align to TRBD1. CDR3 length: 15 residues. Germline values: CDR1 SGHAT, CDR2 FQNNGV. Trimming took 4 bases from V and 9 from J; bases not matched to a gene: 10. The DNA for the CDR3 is TGTGCCAGCAGCTCGGACAGGGTTTCGCTATGGGAGCTGTTTTTT. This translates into CASSSDRVSLWELFF. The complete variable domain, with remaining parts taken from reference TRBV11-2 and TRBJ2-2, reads EAGVAQSPRYKIIEKRQSVAFWCNPISGHATLYWYQQILGQGPKLLIQFQNNGVVDDSQLPKDRFSAERLKGVDSTLKIQPAKLEDSAVYLCASSSDRVSLWELFFGEGSRLTVL.

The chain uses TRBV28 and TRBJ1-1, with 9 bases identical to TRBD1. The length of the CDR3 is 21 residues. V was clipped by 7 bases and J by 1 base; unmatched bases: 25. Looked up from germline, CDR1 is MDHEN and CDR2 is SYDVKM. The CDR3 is CASTSRNRGLGQTLENTEAFF. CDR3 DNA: TGTGCCAGCACTTCTAGGAACAGGGGGCTTGGACAAACCCTCGAGAACACTGAAGCTTTCTTT.

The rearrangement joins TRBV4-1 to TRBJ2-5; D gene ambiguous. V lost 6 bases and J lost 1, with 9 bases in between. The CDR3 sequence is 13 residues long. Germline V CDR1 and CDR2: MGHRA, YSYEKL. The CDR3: CASSSGSQETQYF. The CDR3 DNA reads TGCGCCAGCAGTTCCGGGTCCCAAGAGACCCAGTACTTC.

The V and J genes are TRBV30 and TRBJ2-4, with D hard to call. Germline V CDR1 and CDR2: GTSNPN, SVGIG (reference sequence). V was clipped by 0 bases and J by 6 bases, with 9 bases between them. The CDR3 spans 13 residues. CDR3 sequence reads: CAWSVGVGNIQYF. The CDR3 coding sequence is TGTGCCTGGAGTGTAGGAGTCGGAAACATTCAGTACTTC.

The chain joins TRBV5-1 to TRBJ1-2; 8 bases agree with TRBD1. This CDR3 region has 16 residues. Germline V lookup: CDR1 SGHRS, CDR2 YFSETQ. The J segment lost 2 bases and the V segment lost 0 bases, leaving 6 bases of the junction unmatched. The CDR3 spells CASSLGPDRENYGYTF. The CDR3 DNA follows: TGCGCCAGCAGCTTGGGCCCGGACAGGGAAAACTATGGCTACACCTTC.

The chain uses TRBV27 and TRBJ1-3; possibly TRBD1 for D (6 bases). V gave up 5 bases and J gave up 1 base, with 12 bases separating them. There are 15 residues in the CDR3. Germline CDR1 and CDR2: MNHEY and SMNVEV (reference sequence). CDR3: CASSIGTKSGNTIYF. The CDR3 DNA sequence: TGTGCCAGCAGTATCGGGACAAAATCTGGAAACACCATATATTTT.

In nucleotides, the CDR3 is TGTGCCAGCAGCTTAACCCTCGCGGGGGAGCAGTACTTC. This translates into CASSLTLAGEQYF. The V call is TRBV7-6, the J call TRBJ2-5; 7 nucleotides agree with TRBD2. V shed 2 bases and J 11 bases; nucleotides not matched to a gene: 8. Germline values: CDR1 SGHVS, CDR2 FNYEAQ. The CDR3 runs to 13 residues.

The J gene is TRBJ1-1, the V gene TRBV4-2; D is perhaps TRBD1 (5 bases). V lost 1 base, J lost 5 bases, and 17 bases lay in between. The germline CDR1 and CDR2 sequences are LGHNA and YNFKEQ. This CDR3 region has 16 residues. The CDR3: CASSQVVRAGFTEAFF. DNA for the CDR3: TGTGCCAGCAGCCAAGTCGTGAGGGCAGGGTTTACTGAAGCTTTCTTT.